This TCR beta chain is from a study of CD4 T cells in relation to SARS-CoV-2 and coronaviruses. For the study at large: After roughly eleven days of antigen culture, PBMC TCR beta CDR3s were sequenced. Whole-study findings and limits: Crossreactive clones expanded significantly less to SARS-CoV-2 than monoreactive clones.

Libraries were prepared by immunoSEQ multiplex PCR; TCRdb keeps only in-frame clonotypes and omits some of them. This sample has some 40,000 clones, with around 77% found just once. Worth noting for this clone: What it binds is not known.

The CDR3 is 16 residues long. Sequencing input: memory CD4+ T cells from PBMCs, cultured in vitro. The chain has TRBV21-1 and TRBJ2-3; TRBD2 was called by the table and not checked on the DNA. TRBV21-1 is a pseudogene. The sequence was obtained from an adult with COVID-19. The CDR3 sequence: CASSKGLAGGTDTQYF. The CDR3 coding sequence is TGTGCCAGCAGCAAGGGACTAGCGGGAGGCACAGATACGCAGTATTTT.